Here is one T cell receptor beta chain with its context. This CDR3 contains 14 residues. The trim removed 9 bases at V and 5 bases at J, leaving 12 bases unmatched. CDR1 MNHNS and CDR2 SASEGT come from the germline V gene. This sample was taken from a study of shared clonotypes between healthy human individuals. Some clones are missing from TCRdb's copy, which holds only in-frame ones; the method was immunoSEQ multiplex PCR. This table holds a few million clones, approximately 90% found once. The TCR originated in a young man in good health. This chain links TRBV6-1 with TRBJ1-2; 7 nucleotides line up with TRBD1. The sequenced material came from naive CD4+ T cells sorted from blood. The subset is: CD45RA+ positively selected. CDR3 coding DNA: TGTGCCAGTCTTCAAACCGGGACAGTGTATGGCTACACCTTC. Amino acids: CASLQTGTVYGYTF.